This T cell receptor beta chain emerged from a study of shared clonotypes between healthy human individuals. Study summary: Participating donors consisted of two women and a few men aged 18 to 49.

Terminally differentiated effector memory CD45RA+ cells were excluded from the naive CD8 cells, which were CD45RO-negative and positively selected for CCR7. Using immunoSEQ multiplex PCR, the repertoire was profiled, and TCRdb retains in-frame clones only, with some absent. The sample carries around 650,000 clones, roughly 96% recorded once. Study-wide findings and caveats: Depth of sequencing was expected to influence donor clonotype sharing. The study's rarefaction showed incomplete sorted-subset sequencing despite large depth.

Trimming took 7 bases from V and 5 from J, leaving 9 bases between them. Germline V gene sequence: CDR1 SNHLY, CDR2 FYNNEI. The CDR3 covers 12 residues. Details on this clone: The target antigen is unknown.

The material sequenced was naive CD8+ T cells sorted from blood. V is TRBV2 and J is TRBJ2-1, with unresolved D. The TCR was taken from a young woman in good health. In DNA, the CDR3 is TGTGCCAGCACGGAACAGAACAATGAGCAGTTCTTC. It yields the protein CASTEQNNEQFF.